This T cell receptor beta chain appears in the sequencing data of a study of PD-1 blockade in classical Hodgkin lymphoma. Findings and caveats of the study: Baseline diversity was lower in partial responders and progressors than complete responders. A reduction in baseline TCR diversity was reportedly seen in newly diagnosed patients relative to healthy donors.

Time point defined: cycle 4 day 1 (C4D1), after less than seven weeks of nivolumab. Each patient's relapse followed autologous stem cell transplantation, and brentuximab vedotin exposure varied. Reported best responses ranged across complete response, partial response or progressive disease. TCRdb's copy holds only in-frame clones and misses some; the assay was immunoSEQ multiplex PCR. The data contain around 60,000 clones, around 90% of them seen just once; the ten biggest clones take up about a tenth. Regarding this clone: What it binds is not known.

The CDR3 totals 11 residues. V lost 4 bases to trimming and J lost 7 bases, with 6 bases between them. CDR1 and CDR2 from the germline V gene are SGHRS and YFSETQ. Sample: peripheral blood mononuclear cells (PBMCs), taken before the fourth cycle of nivolumab. This TCR was sampled from a human donor with classical Hodgkin lymphoma. The chain employs TRBV5-1 and TRBJ2-1, with D uncertain. In DNA form, the CDR3 reads TGCGCCAGCAGCCATTCTAATGAGCAGTTCTTC. Its translation is CASSHSNEQFF.